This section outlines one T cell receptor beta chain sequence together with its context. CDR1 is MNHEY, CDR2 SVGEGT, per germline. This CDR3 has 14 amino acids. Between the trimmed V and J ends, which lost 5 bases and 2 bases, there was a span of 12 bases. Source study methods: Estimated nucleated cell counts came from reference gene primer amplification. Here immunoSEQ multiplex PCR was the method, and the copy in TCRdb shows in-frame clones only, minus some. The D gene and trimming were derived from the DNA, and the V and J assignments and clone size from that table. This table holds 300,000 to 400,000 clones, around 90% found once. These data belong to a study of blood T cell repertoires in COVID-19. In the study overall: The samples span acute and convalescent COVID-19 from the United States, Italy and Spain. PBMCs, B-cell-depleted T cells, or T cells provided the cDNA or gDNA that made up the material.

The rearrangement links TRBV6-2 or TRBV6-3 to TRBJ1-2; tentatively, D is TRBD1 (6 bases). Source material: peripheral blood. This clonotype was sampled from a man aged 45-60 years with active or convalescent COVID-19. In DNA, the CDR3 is TGTGCCAGCAGTCGCGGACAGCGGAACTATGGCTACACCTTC. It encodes CASSRGQRNYGYTF.